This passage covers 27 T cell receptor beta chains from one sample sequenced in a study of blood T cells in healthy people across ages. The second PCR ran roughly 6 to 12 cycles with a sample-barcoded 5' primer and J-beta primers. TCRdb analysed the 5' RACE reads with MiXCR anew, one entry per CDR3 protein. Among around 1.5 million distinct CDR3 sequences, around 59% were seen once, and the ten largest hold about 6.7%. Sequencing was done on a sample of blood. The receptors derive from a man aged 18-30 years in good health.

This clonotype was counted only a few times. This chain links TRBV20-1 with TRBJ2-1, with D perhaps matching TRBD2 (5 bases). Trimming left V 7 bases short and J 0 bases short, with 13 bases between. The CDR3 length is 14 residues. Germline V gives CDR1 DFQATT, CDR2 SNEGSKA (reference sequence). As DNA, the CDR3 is TGCAGTGTCCTCCGGGGTAGCTCCTACAATGAGCAGTTCTTC. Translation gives CSVLRGSSYNEQFF.

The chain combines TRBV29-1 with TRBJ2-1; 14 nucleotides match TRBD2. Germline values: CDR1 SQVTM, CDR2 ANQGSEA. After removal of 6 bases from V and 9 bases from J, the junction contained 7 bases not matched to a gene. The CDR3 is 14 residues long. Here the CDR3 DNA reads TGCAGCGTACCGACTAGCGGGAGGGCCGGTGAGCAGTTCTTC. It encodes CSVPTSGRAGEQFF.

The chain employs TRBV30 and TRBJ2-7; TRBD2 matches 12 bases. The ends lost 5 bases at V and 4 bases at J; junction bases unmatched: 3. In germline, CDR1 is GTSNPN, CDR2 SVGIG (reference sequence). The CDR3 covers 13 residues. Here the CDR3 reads CAWGLAGTYEQYF. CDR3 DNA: TGTGCCTGGGGACTAGCGGGAACGTACGAGCAGTACTTC.

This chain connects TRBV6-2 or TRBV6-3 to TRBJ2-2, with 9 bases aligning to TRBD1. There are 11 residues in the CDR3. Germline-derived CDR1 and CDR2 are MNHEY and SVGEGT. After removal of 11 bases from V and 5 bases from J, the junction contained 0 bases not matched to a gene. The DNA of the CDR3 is TGTGCCGGACAGGGGACCGGGGAGCTGTTTTTT. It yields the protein CAGQGTGELFF.

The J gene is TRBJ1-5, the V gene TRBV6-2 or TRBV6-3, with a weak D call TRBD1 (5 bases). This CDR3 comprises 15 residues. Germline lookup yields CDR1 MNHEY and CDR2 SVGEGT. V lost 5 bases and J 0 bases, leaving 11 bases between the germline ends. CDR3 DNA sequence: TGTGCCAGCAGTCCCCCAGGGTATAGCAATCAGCCCCAGCATTTT. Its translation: CASSPPGYSNQPQHF.

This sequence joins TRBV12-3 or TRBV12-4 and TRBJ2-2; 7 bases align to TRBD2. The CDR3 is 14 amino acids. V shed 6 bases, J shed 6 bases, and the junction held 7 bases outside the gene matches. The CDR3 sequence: CASRRTRWAGELFF. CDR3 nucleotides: TGTGCCAGCAGAAGGACTAGGTGGGCCGGGGAGCTGTTTTTT.

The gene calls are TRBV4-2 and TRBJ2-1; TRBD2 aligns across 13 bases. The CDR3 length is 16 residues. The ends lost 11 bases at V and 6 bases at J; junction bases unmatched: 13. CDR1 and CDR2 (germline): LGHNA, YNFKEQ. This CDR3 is CAGTSRLAGGTNEQFF. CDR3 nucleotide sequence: TGTGCCGGCACCTCCCGACTAGCGGGAGGAACCAATGAGCAGTTCTTC.

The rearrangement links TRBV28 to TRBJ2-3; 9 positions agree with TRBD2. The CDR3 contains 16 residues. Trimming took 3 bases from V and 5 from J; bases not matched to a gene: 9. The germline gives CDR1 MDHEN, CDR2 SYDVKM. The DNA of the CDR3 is TGTGCCAGCAGTTTCCCCGGGACTAGCTCACGAGATACGCAGTATTTT. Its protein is CASSFPGTSSRDTQYF.

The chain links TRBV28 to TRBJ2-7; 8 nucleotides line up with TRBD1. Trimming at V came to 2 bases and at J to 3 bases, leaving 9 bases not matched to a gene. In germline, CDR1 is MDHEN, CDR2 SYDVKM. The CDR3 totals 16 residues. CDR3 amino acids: CASSLGDRTLFYEQYF. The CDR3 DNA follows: TGTGCCAGCAGTTTAGGGGACAGGACCCTATTCTACGAGCAGTACTTC.

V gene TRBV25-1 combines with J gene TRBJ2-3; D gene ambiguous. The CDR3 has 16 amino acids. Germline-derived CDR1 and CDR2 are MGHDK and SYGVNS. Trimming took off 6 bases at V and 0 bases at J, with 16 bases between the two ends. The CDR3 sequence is CASSHLLPTSTDTQYF. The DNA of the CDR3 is TGTGCCAGCAGCCACCTACTACCAACTAGCACAGATACGCAGTATTTT.

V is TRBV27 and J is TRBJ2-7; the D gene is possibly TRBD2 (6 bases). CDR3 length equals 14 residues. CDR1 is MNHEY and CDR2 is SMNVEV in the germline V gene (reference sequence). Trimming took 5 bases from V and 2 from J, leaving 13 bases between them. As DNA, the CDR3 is TGTGCCAGCAGTCCTCCGGGAGCACCCTACGAGCAGTACTTC. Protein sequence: CASSPPGAPYEQYF.

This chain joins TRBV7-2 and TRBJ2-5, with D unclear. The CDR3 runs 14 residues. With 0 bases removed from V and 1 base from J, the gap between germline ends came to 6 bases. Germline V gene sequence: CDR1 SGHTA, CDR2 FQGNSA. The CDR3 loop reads CASSLAQLQETQYF. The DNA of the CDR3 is TGTGCCAGCAGCTTAGCGCAGCTCCAAGAGACCCAGTACTTC.

In DNA form, the CDR3 reads TGCAGTGCTAGTGACCCGATTGTGTACTATGGCTACACCTTC. Residues: CSASDPIVYYGYTF. The rearrangement joins TRBV20-1 to TRBJ1-2; no clear D. V lost 3 bases and J lost 3, with 14 bases in between. Germline V lookup: CDR1 DFQATT, CDR2 SNEGSKA (reference sequence). The CDR3 contains 14 residues.

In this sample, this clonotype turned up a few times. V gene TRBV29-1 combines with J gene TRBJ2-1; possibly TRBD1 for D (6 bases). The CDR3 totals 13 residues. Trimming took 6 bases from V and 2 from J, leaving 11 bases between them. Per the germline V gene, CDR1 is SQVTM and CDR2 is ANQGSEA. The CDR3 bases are TGCAGCGTCCAGGGGTCCGCCTACAATGAGCAGTTCTTC. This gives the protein CSVQGSAYNEQFF.

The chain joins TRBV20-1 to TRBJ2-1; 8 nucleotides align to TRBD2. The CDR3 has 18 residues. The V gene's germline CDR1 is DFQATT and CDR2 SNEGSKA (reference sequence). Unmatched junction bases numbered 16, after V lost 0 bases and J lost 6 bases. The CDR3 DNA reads TGCAGTGCTAGAGATCTACAACTGAGGCTAGCGGGCCTCAATGAGCAGTTCTTC. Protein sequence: CSARDLQLRLAGLNEQFF.

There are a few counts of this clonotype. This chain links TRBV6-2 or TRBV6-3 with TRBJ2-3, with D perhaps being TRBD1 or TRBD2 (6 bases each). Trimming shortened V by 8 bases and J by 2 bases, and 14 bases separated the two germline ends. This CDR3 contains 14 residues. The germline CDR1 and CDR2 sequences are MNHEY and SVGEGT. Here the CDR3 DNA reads TGTGCCAGCCATCGGGGGCTTAACACAGATACGCAGTATTTT. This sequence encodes CASHRGLNTDTQYF.

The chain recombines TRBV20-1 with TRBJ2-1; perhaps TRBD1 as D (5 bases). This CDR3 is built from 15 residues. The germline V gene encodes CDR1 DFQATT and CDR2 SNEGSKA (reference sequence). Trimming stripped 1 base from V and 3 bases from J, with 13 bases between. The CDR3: CSARVWDRGYNEQFF. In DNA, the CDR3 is TGCAGTGCTAGAGTTTGGGATAGGGGCTACAATGAGCAGTTCTTC.

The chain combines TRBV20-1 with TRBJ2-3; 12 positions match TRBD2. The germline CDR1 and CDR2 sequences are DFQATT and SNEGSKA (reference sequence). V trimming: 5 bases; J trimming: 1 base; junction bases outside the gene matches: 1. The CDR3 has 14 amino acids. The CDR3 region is CSASSGRGTDTQYF. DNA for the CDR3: TGCAGTGCTTCTAGCGGGAGGGGCACAGATACGCAGTATTTT.

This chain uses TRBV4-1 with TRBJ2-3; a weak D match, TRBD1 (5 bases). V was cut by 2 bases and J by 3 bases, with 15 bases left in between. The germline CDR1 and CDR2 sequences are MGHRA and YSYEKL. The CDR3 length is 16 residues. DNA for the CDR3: TGCGCCAGCAGCCAACAACCAGGGTGGGTAACAGATACGCAGTATTTT. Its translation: CASSQQPGWVTDTQYF.

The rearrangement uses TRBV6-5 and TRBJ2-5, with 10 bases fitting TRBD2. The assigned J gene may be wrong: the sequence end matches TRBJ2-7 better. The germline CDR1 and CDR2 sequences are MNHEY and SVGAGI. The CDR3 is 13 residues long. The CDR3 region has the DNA TGTGCCAGCGGGAGGACTAGCGGATACGAGCAGTACTTC. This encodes CASGRTSGYEQYF.

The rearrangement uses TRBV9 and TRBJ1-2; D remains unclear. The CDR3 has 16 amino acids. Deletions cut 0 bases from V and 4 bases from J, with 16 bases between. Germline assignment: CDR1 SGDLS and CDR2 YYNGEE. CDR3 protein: CASSVVATGEGYGYTF. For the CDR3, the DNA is TGTGCCAGCAGCGTAGTCGCAACTGGGGAGGGCTATGGCTACACCTTC.

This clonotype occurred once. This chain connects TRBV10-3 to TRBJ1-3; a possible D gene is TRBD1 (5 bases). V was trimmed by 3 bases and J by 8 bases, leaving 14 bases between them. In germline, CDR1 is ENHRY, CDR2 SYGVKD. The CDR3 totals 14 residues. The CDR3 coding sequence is TGTGCCATCAGTGATGAGGGGTCGAGGGACACCATATATTTT. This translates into CAISDEGSRDTIYF.

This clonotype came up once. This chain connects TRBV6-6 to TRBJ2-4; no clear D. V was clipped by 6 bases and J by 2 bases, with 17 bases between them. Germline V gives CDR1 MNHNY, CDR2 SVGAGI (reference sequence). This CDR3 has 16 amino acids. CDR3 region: CASSPLTVGPKNIQYF. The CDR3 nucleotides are TGTGCCAGCAGCCCACTGACCGTCGGGCCCAAAAACATTCAGTACTTC.

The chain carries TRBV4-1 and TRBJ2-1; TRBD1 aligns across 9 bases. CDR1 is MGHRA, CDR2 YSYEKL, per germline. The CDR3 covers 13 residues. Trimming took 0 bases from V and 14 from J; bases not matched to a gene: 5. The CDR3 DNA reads TGCGCCAGCAGCCAAGAGACAGGGGGTACGAAGTTCTTC. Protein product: CASSQETGGTKFF.

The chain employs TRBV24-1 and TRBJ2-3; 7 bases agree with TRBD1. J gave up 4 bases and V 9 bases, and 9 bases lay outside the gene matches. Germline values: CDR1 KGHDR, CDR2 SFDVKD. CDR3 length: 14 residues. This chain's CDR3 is CATERTGSADTQYF. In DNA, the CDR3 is TGTGCCACCGAAAGGACAGGTTCCGCAGATACGCAGTATTTT.

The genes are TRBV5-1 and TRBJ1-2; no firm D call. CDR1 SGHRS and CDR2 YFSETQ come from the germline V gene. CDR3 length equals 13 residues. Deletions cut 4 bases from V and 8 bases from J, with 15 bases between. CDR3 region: CASSTWEDGGYTF. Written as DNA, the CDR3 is TGCGCCAGCAGCACCTGGGAAGACGGGGGCTACACCTTC.

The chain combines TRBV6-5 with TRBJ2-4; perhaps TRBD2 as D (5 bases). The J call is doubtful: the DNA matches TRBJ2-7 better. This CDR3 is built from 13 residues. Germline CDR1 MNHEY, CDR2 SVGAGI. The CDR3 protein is CASGRLGSYEQYF. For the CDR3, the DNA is TGTGCCAGCGGACGATTGGGGAGCTACGAGCAGTACTTC.